This T cell receptor (beta chain) was recovered during a study of control samples from healthy donors and cancer patients (TCRdb year 2020). The method was the immunoSEQ multiplex PCR assay. In TCRdb, the immuneACCESS table is reduced to in-frame sequences with V and J assigned. These tables do not hold every clone; where another copy was compared, an unresolved V gene accounts for under half, and the others remain unexplained. The sample profile shows about 140,000 clones; 88% of them were found once. The top ten clones comprise roughly 8.4% of the sample. Per the germline V gene, SNHLY is the CDR1 and FYNNEI is the CDR2. The CDR3, from cysteine to phenylalanine, totals 13 residues. The sequence is cut down to CDR3 DNA, 39 bases in frame from base 1. V is pared back by 6 bases and J by 1 base, with 7 bases lying between the germline termini. Concerning this clone: No cognate antigen has been identified for it. No per-base quality is available; no much larger clone lies one base away.

The TCR originated in a woman between 25 and 40 years old in good health. Sequenced sample: blood. The sequence is built from TRBV2 and TRBJ1-5, with a tentative D gene TRBD1 over 5 matching bases. The CDR3 region has the sequence CASSRESNQPQHF. The DNA sequence is TGTGCCAGCAGCAGGGAAAGCAATCAGCCCCAGCATTTT.